Below are 3 T cell receptor beta chains sequenced from a single sample in a study of T cells after yellow fever vaccination. MiXCR, applied by TCRdb to the 5' RACE reads, yields one record per CDR3 protein. Of around 310,000 distinct CDR3 sequences listed, 3% to 4.5% are singletons. The sample here was PBMCs, taken on the day of the yellow fever booster vaccination. These receptors were taken from a man aged 18 to 29 who received the YFV17D yellow fever vaccine.

This clonotype was seen repeatedly, ten times or more. V is TRBV9 and J is TRBJ1-1, with 7 bases identical to TRBD1. This CDR3 has 14 residues. J lost 10 bases, V lost 3 bases, and 12 bases had no gene match. Germline CDR1 reads SGDLS; CDR2 reads YYNGEE. CDR3 sequence (DNA): TGTGCCAGCAGCGCAGCCGGGACAGACGGGATAGCTTTCTTT. This sequence encodes CASSAAGTDGIAFF.

This clonotype was detected a few times. The chain couples TRBV18 to TRBJ2-7, with D uncertain. V was clipped by 3 bases and J by 4 bases, with 13 bases between them. The V gene's germline CDR1 is KGHSH and CDR2 LQKENI. This CDR3 is 14 amino acids long. The CDR3 DNA reads TGTGCCAGCTCACCCGATCATATTTTTTACGAGCAGTACGTC. It yields the protein CASSPDHIFYEQYV.

This clonotype was counted ten times or more. V gene TRBV5-1 combines with J gene TRBJ2-5, with 8 bases identical to TRBD2. The germline V gene has CDR1 SGHRS and CDR2 YFSETQ. The CDR3 totals 15 residues. Trimming removed 4 bases from V and 2 bases from J; junction bases left unmatched: 7. CDR3 protein: CASSPLAGPQETQYF. DNA for the CDR3: TGCGCCAGCAGCCCCTTAGCGGGGCCACAAGAGACCCAGTACTTC.